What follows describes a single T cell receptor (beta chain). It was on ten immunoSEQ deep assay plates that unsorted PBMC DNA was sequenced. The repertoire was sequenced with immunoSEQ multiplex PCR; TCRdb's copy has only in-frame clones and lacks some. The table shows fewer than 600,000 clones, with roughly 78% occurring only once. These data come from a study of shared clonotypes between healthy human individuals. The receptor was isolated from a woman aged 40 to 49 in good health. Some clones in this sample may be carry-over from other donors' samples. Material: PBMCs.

The CDR3 region is CARSYPGLLALSYNEQFF. The CDR3 DNA reads as TGTGCCAGAAGCTATCCGGGACTACTAGCGCTCTCCTACAATGAGCAGTTCTTC. This sequence joins TRBV5-3 and TRBJ2-1; 7 bases align to TRBD2. TRBV5-3 qualifies as an ORF whose function is uncertain. CDR3 length equals 18 residues. V was clipped by 3 bases and J by 0 bases; unmatched bases: 12.